Sequencing of this T cell receptor beta chain was carried out in a study of T cells in Graves' hyperthyroidism and ophthalmopathy. From more than 8 ml of fresh peripheral blood, PBMCs were isolated. This clonotype was detected many times. TCR beta CDR3 regions were amplified from RNA. Using the HTBI primer set, a first-round RT-PCR was run on the TCR CDR3. TCRdb redid the calling of the multiplex PCR reads with MiXCR, one entry per CDR3 protein. The sample yields approximately 690,000 distinct CDR3 sequences, more than 14% seen once. Looked up from germline, CDR1 is DFQATT and CDR2 is SNEGSKA (reference sequence). The V and J ends lost 5 bases and 5 bases, in that order; junction bases with no gene match: 9. This CDR3 has 15 amino acids.

Sequencing input: blood. The clonotype originates from a woman aged 50 to 65 with Graves' ophthalmopathy. The chain is built from TRBV20-1 and TRBJ2-1, with TRBD2 identical over 10 bases. CDR3 in amino acids: CSAPEASGGNNEQFF. CDR3 in DNA: TGCAGTGCTCCCGAGGCTAGCGGGGGTAACAATGAGCAGTTCTTC.